The 13 T cell receptor beta chains below all came from one sample that was sequenced in a study of CD8 T cells in ankylosing spondylitis. Whole-study findings and limits: One TCR beta motif, made up of several highly homologous variants, appeared characteristic of ankylosing spondylitis blood.

MiXCR, run by TCRdb on the 5' RACE reads, gives a single entry per CDR3 protein. This table has around 130,000 distinct CDR3 sequences, roughly 15% appearing once. For these receptors, no antigen is known. The sample was blood, either unsorted or a sorted T cell fraction (not recorded which). These receptors originate from a male donor with ankylosing spondylitis.

The CDR3 sequence is CASSSGKQYF. The DNA of the CDR3 is TGTGCCAGCAGTTCAGGGAAGCAGTACTTC. The chain carries TRBV6-2 or TRBV6-3 and TRBJ2-7, with a possible D match to TRBD1 (5 bases). V lost 4 bases, J lost 8 bases, and 6 bases lay in between. This CDR3 region has 10 residues. Germline CDR1 MNHEY, CDR2 SVGEGT.

This clonotype was seen only a few times. This chain uses TRBV7-9 with TRBJ2-1, with D perhaps TRBD2 (5 bases). V was shortened by 6 bases and J by 6 bases, with 15 bases between the two germline ends. The CDR3 spans 14 residues. Germline CDR1 SEHNR, CDR2 FQNEAQ (reference sequence). This CDR3 reads CASRPERPSNEQFF. Here the CDR3 DNA reads TGTGCCAGCAGGCCCGAGCGGCCCAGCAATGAGCAGTTCTTC.

This clonotype occurred a few times. V and J are TRBV12-3 or TRBV12-4 and TRBJ2-1; 9 bases agree with TRBD2. The CDR3 is made up of 16 amino acids. V lost 3 bases to trimming and J lost 4 bases; unmatched junction nucleotides: 7. CDR3 DNA sequence: TGTGCCAGCAGTTTTGGGACTAGCTCAGGATACAATGAGCAGTTCTTC. Protein sequence: CASSFGTSSGYNEQFF.

This clonotype was seen a handful of times. The chain has TRBV12-3 or TRBV12-4 and TRBJ1-5; D possibly corresponds to TRBD1 (5 bases). The V and J ends lost 0 bases and 5 bases respectively, with 14 bases between them. The CDR3 extends over 16 amino acids. CDR3 nucleotide sequence: TGTGCCAGCAGTTTAGCGGGGCATGAGTTGGATCAGCCCCAGCATTTT. It yields the protein CASSLAGHELDQPQHF.

V is TRBV6-1 and J is TRBJ1-1; 9 positions agree with TRBD1. CDR1 is MNHNS and CDR2 is SASEGT in the germline V gene. V shed 6 bases, J shed 8 bases, and the junction held 4 bases outside the gene matches. CDR3 length: 12 residues. The CDR3 nucleotides read TGTGCCAGCAGGCCCGGGACAGGGGAAGCTTTCTTT. Protein: CASRPGTGEAFF.

The DNA for the CDR3 is TGTGCCAGCAGTTACTCGGGCGTGAACACTGAAGCTTTCTTT. Its protein is CASSYSGVNTEAFF. The chain carries TRBV6-2 or TRBV6-3 and TRBJ1-1; no clear D. Germline V gives CDR1 MNHEY, CDR2 SVGEGT. The CDR3 length is 14 residues. Trimming removed 0 bases at V and 0 bases at J, with 5 bases between.

This clonotype appeared many times. The chain employs TRBV4-1 and TRBJ2-7; 9 bases agree with TRBD1. In germline, CDR1 is MGHRA, CDR2 YSYEKL. J was trimmed by 4 bases and V by 4 bases; bases with no gene match: 2. The CDR3 extends over 13 amino acids. CDR3 amino acids: CASSPDRGYEQYF. The CDR3 nucleotides are TGCGCCAGCAGCCCGGACAGGGGTTACGAGCAGTACTTC.

This chain uses TRBV5-5 with TRBJ2-7; 15 nucleotides align to TRBD2. The J segment lost 6 bases and the V segment lost 4 bases, leaving 5 bases of the junction unmatched. CDR3 length equals 15 residues. Germline V CDR1 and CDR2: SGHKS, YYEKEE (reference sequence). As DNA, the CDR3 is TGTGCCAGCAGCGGGGGACTAGCGGGAGGACTCGAGCAGTACTTC. Amino acid sequence: CASSGGLAGGLEQYF. The full variable domain, with the rest looked up from reference TRBV5-5 and TRBJ2-7, is DAGVTQSPTHLIKTRGQQVTLRCSPISGHKSVSWYQQVLGQGPQFIFQYYEKEERGRGNFPDRFSARQFPNYSSELNVNALLLGDSALYLCASSGGLAGGLEQYFGPGTRLTVT.

This clonotype has more than one count but fewer than ten. The chain carries TRBV2 and TRBJ1-1; unclear D gene. CDR1 SNHLY and CDR2 FYNNEI come from the germline V gene. The CDR3 has 11 amino acids. The germline V and J ends were trimmed by 10 bases and 2 bases, with 8 bases remaining between them. CDR3 nucleotides: TGTGCCATCAGGACTAACACTGAAGCTTTCTTT. Translating it yields CAIRTNTEAFF.

The table lists this clonotype with many counts. J is TRBJ1-2 and V is TRBV29-1, with D possibly matching TRBD1 (5 bases). From germline, CDR1 is SQVTM and CDR2 ANQGSEA. This CDR3 contains 13 residues. Trimming cost V 3 bases and J 4 bases, with 12 bases left between them. CDR3 DNA sequence: TGCAGCGTTGATCCCCCGCAGGGCTATGGCTACACCTTC. Translating it yields CSVDPPQGYGYTF.

This clonotype was found a few times. This chain connects TRBV18 to TRBJ1-4; D ambiguous. From germline, CDR1 is KGHSH and CDR2 LQKENI. The V gene lost 5 bases and the J gene lost 4 bases, with 14 bases spanning the gap. The CDR3 runs 15 residues. Here the CDR3 DNA reads TGTGCCAGCTCATACGGACGGACCTTTAATGAAAAACTGTTTTTT. Translating it yields CASSYGRTFNEKLFF.

This clonotype turned up a few times. This chain connects TRBV27 to TRBJ2-7, with D hard to call. V was trimmed by 6 bases and J by 6 bases, leaving 9 bases between them. This CDR3 contains 11 residues. The germline gives CDR1 MNHEY, CDR2 SMNVEV (reference sequence). The CDR3 coding sequence is TGTGCCAGCAGCCTGCTAGGCGAGCAGTACTTC. Its translation is CASSLLGEQYF.

This clonotype has a handful of counts. This chain links TRBV27 with TRBJ1-5, with 9 nucleotides matching TRBD1. The CDR3 covers 13 residues. V shed 6 bases and J 7 bases; nucleotides not matched to a gene: 4. Looked up from germline, CDR1 is MNHEY and CDR2 is SMNVEV (reference sequence). The CDR3 bases are TGTGCCAGCAGACAGGGGGCAGGACAGCCCCAGCATTTT. Residues: CASRQGAGQPQHF.